Described below is a single TCR beta chain sequence and its context. This entry is derived from a study of shared clonotypes between healthy human individuals. Germline lookup yields CDR1 LNHNV and CDR2 YYDKDF (reference sequence). Trimming removed 1 base from V and 6 bases from J, with 9 bases in between. The CDR3 sequence is 14 residues long. Clones were read by immunoSEQ multiplex PCR, and TCRdb kept only the in-frame ones, dropping some. The data show approximately 2.5 million clones, with 93% seen just once and about 0.38% held by the top ten. The V call is TRBV15, the J call TRBJ2-2, with D possibly matching TRBD2 (5 bases). Sequencing was done on a sample of naive CD4+ T cells from PBMCs. Specified subset: CD45RA+ positively selected. This TCR came from a man between 18 and 35 years old in good health. Some clones in this sample may be carry-over from other donors' samples. DNA for the CDR3: TGTGCCACCAGCAGAGCCGACTACGCCGGGGAGCTGTTTTTT. As protein: CATSRADYAGELFF.